This T cell receptor (beta chain) was observed in a study of post-analysis software for immune sequencing data. Of note for this clonotype: A much larger clone is a single base away; this may be a read error.

Unique molecular identifiers featured in each of the TCR beta cDNA libraries. MiXCR was run by TCRdb on the PCR reads, yielding one entry per CDR3 protein. The sample gives 150,000 to 200,000 distinct CDR3 sequences, under 40% of which show up once; approximately 30% is in the top ten. This TCR came from a girl under 18 with multiple sclerosis. Sequences were derived from blood, sampled after autologous hematopoietic stem cell transplantation.

CDR3: CASSERPGGEELFF. CDR3 bases: TGTGCCAGCAGTGAACGACCAGGGGGTGAAGAACTGTTTTTT. This chain links TRBV6-1 with TRBJ1-4, with 7 bases aligning to TRBD1. Germline CDR1 reads MNHNS; CDR2 reads SASEGT. This CDR3 has 14 amino acids.